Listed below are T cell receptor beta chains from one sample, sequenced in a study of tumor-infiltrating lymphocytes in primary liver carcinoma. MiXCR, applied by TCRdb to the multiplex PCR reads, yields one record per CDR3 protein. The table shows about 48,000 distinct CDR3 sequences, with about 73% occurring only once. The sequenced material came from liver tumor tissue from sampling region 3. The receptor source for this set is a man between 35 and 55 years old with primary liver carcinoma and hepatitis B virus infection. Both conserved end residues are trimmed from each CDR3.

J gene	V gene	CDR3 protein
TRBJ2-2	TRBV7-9	ASSVGQGRAGELF
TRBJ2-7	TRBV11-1	ASSITSGGTYSYEQY
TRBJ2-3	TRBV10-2	ASSGWTSWRGADTQY
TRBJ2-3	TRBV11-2	ASSPPGGRGTYTQY
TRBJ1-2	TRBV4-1	ASSQGRGREWIANYGYT
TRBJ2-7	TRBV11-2	VCSLIDMGTGYSYEQY
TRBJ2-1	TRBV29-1	SVEDPGSAYNEQF
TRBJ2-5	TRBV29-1	SVDAAGDPYQESQY
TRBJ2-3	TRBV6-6	ASSPVYLTDTQY
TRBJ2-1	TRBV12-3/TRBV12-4	VSSRARGSNEQF
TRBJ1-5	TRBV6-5	ASGTGGFSQPQH
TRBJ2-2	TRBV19	ASTYSRKNTGELF
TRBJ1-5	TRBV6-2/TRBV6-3	ASSLNLGSCNKPQH
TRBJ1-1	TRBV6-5	ASSYGGVNTEAF
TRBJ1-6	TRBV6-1	VSSELGQGSSLLH
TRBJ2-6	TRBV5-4	ASILVNTGANVLT
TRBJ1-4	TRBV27	ASSFLGQDEKLF
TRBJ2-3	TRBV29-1	SILGSGTDTQY
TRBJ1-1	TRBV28	ASSRDRVAF
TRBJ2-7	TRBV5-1	ASSLGPGLGSYEQY
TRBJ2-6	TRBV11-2	ASNLSRGRGANDLT
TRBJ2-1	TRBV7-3	ASSPIVDASGSNEQF
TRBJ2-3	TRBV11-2	VSSPGSPSVTQY
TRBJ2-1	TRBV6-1	ASSECAGEDKEQF
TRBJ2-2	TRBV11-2	ASSSDRPGAGGLF
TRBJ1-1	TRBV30	AWDPSLWRPDRRNTEAF
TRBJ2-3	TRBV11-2	ASSLRGVCTDTQY
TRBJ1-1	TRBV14	ANSQDRAEAF
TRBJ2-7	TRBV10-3	AISEGRGGGEQY
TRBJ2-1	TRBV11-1	ASNLGLAGEVDKEQF
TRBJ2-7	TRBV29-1	SDEGDRGPNEQY
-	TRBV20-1	SARDMAINEQY
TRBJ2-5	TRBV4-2	VSSQDRGFRETQY
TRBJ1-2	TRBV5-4	AGSVDCHYGDT
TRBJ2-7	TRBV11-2	ASSLEYSSSYELY
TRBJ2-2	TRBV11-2	ASSLGIRTGELF
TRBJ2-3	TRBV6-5	TSCQLAGSDTQY
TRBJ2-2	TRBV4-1	ASSPFTAAGELF
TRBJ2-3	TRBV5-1	ASRPGLADSGDTQY
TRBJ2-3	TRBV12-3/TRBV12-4	ASILNSTGTDTQY
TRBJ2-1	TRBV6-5	ASSPTGNNELF
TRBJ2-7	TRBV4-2	ASSQDLSSGGYEQY
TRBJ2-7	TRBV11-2	ANNLAGMRVVQY
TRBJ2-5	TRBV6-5	ASRSTSGIQETQY
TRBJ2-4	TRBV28	ASSLASRLTKNIQY
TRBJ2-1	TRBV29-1	SAEASGRSNDQF
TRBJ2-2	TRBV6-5	AISYAMDGTGELF
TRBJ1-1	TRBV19	ASSMTAGGTEAF
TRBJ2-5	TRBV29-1	SVEAQLKETQY
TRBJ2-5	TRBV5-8	ASSLGGTDQETQY
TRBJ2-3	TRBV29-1	SIKTGGTDTQY
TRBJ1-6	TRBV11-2	ACSLGVSGEGSPLH
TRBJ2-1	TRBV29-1	SVLKAGGPYEQF
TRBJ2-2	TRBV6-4	ASIEGETGELF
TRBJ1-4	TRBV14	AGCLLGTTNEKLF
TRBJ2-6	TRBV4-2	ASSQTGSGANVLA
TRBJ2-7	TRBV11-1	ASSLISGGTYSYEQY
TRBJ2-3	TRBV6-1	AIGDSIPPDTQY
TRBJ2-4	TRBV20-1	SARDGGGY
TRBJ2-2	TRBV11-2	GSSFDRDRVGIGGLF